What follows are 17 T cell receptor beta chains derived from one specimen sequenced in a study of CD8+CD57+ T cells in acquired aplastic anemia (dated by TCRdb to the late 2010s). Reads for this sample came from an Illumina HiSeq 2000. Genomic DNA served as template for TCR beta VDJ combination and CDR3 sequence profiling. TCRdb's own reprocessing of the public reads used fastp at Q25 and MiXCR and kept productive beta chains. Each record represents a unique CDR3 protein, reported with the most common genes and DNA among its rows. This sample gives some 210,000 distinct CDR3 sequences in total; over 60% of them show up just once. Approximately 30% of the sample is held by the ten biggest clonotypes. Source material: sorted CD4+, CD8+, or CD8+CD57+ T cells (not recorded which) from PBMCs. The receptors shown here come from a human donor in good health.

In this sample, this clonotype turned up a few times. The CDR3 DNA reads as TGTGCCAGCAGCAGAGACGGCGGGAGGCTCTCCTACTACGAGCAGTACTTC. Protein sequence: CASSRDGGRLSYYEQYF. The chain links TRBV7-9 to TRBJ2-7, with 8 bases fitting TRBD2. This CDR3 region has 17 residues. V was clipped by 5 bases and J by 3 bases; unmatched bases: 15. Germline V CDR1 and CDR2: SEHNR, FQNEAQ (reference sequence).

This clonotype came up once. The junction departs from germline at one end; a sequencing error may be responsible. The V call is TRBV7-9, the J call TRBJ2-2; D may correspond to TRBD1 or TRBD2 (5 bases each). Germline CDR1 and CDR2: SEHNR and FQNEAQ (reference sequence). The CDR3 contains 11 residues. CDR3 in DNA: TGTGCCAGCAGGACGGGACCTGAGCTGTCTTTT. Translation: CASRTGPELSF.

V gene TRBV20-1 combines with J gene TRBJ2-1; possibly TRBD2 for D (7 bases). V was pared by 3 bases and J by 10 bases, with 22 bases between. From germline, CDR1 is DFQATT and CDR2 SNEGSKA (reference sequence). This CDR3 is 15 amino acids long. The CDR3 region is CSARDFEGGLVEQFF. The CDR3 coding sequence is TGCAGTGCTAGGGACTTCGAGGGGGGGTTGGTCGAGCAGTTCTTC.

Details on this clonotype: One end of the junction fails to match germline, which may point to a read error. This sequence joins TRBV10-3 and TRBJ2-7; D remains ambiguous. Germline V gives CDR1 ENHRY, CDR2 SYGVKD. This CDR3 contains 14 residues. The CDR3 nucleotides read TGTGCCAGCAGTGCCCGGGTAGTGGGCTACGAGCAGTACTTC. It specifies CASSARVVGYEQYF.

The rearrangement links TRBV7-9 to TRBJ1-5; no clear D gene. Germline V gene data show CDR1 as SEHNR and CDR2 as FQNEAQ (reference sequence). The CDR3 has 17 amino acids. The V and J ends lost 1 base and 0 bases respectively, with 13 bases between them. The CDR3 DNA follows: TGTGCCAGCAGCTTAGTGAACAGTCATAATAGCAATCAGCCCCAGCATTTT. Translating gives CASSLVNSHNSNQPQHF. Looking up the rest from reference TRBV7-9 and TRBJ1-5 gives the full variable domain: DTGVSQNPRHKITKRGQNVTFRCDPISEHNRLYWYRQTLGQGPEFLTYFQNEAQLEKSRLLSDRFSAERPKGSFSTLEIQRTEQGDSAMYLCASSLVNSHNSNQPQHFGDGTRLSIL.

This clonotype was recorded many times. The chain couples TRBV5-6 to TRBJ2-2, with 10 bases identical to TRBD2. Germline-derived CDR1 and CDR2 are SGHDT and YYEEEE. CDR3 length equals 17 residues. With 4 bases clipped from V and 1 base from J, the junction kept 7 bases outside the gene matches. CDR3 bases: TGTGCCAGCAGCCGCCGGACTAGCGGAGGGAACACCGGGGAGCTGTTTTTT. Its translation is CASSRRTSGGNTGELFF.

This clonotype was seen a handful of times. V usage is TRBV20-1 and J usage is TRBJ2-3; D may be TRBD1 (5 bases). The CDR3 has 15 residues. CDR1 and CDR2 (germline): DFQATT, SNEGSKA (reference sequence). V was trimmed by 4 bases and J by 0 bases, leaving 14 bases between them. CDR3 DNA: TGCAGTGCTACTTCGGCGACAGCGAGCACAGATACGCAGTATTTT. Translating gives CSATSATASTDTQYF.

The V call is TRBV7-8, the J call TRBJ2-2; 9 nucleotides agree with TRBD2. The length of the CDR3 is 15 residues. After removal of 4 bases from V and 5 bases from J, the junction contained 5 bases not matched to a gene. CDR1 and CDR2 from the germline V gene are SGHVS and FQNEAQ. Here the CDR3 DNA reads TGTGCCAGCAGCTCGCGGGGGGGCCGGACCGGGGAGCTGTTTTTT. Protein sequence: CASSSRGGRTGELFF.

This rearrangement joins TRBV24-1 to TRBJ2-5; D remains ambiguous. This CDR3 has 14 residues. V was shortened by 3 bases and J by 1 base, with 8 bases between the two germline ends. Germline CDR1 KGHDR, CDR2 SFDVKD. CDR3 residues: CATSDRSVQETQYF. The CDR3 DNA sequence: TGTGCCACCAGTGATCGGTCAGTCCAAGAGACCCAGTACTTC.

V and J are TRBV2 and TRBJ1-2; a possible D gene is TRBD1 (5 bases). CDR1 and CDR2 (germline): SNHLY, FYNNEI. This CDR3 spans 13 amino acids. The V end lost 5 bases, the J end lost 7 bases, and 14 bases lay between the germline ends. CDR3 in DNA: TGTGCCAGCAGTTTATATAGGGACGGTGGCTACACCTTC. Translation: CASSLYRDGGYTF.

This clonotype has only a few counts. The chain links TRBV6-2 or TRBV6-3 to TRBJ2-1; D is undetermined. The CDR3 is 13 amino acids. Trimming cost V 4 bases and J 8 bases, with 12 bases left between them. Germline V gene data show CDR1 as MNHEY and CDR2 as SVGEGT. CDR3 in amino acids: CASSLTASHEQFF. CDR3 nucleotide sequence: TGTGCCAGCAGTTTGACCGCTTCCCATGAGCAGTTCTTC.

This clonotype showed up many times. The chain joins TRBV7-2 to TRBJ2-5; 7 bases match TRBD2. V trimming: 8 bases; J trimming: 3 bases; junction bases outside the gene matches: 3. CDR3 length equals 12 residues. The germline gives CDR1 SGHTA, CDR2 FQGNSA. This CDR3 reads CASFGGEETQYF. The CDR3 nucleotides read TGTGCCAGCTTTGGGGGGGAAGAGACCCAGTACTTC.

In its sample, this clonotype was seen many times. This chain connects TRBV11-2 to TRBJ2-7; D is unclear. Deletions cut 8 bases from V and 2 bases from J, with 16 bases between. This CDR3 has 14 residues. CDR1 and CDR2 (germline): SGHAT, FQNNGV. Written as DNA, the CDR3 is TGTGCCAGCTGTTTGCAGGACCTTACCTACGAGCAGTACTTC. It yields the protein CASCLQDLTYEQYF.

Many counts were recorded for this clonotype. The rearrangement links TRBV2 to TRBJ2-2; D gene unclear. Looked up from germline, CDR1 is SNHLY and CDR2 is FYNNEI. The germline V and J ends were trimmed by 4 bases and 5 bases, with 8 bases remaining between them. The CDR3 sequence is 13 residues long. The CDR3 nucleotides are TGTGCCAGCAGTGGAGGCATTACCGGGGAGCTGTTTTTT. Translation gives CASSGGITGELFF.

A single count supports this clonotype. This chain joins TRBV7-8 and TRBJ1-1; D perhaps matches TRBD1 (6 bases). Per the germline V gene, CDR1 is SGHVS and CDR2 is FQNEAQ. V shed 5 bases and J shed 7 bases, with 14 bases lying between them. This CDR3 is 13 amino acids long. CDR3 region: CASSTRDTHEAFF. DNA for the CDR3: TGTGCCAGCAGCACACGGGACACCCATGAAGCTTTCTTT.

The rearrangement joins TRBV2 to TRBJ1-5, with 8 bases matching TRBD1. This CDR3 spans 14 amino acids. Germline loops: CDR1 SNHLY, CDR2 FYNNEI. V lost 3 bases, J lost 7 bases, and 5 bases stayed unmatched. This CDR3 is CASSETGVGQPQHF. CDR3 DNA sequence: TGTGCCAGCAGTGAGACAGGGGTGGGCCAGCCCCAGCATTTT.

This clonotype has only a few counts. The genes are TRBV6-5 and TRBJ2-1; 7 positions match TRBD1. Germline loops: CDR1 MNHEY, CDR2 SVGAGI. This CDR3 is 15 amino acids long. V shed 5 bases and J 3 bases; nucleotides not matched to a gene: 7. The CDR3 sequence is CASSLGGGGYNEQFF. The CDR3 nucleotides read TGTGCCAGCAGTCTAGGGGGCGGAGGCTACAATGAGCAGTTCTTC.